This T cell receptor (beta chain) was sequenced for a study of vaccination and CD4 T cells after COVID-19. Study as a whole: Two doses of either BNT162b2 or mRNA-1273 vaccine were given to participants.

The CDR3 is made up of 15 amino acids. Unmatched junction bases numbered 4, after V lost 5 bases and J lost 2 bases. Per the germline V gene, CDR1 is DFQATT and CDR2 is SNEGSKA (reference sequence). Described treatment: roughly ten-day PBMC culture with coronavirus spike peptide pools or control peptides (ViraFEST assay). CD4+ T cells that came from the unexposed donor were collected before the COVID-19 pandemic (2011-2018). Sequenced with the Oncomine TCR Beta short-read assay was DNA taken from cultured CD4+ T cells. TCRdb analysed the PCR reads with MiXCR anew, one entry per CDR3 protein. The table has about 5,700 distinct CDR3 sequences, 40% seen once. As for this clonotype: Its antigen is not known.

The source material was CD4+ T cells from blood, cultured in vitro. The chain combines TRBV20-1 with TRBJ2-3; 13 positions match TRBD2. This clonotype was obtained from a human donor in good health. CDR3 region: CSAPTSGGYTDTQYF. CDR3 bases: TGCAGTGCTCCGACTAGCGGGGGGTACACAGATACGCAGTATTTT.